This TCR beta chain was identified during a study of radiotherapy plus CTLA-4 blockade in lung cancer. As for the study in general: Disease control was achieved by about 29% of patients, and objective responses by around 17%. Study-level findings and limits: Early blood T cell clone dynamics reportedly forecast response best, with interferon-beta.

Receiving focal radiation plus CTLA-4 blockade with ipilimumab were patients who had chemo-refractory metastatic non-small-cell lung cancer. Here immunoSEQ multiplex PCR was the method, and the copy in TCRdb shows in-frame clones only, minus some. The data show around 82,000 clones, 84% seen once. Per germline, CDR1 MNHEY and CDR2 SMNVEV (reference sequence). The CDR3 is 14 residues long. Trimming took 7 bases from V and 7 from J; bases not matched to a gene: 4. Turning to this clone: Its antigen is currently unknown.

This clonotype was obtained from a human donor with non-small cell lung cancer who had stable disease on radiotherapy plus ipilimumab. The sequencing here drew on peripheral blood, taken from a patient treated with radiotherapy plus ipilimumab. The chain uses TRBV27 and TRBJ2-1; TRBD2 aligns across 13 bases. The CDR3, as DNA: TGTGCCAGCAAGGGGGGACTAGCGGGAAATGAGCAGTTCTTC. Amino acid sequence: CASKGGLAGNEQFF.